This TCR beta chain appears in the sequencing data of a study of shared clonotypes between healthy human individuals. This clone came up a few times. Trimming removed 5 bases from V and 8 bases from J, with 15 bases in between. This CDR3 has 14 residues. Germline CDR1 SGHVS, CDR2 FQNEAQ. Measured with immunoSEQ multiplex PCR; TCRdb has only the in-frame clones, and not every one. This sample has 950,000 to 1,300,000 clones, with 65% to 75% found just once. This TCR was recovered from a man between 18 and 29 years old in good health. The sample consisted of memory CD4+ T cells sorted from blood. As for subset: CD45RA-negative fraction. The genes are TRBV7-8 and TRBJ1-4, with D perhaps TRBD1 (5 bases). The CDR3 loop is CASSPQGRGEKLFF. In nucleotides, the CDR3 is TGTGCCAGCAGCCCTCAGGGAAGAGGCGAAAAACTGTTTTTT.